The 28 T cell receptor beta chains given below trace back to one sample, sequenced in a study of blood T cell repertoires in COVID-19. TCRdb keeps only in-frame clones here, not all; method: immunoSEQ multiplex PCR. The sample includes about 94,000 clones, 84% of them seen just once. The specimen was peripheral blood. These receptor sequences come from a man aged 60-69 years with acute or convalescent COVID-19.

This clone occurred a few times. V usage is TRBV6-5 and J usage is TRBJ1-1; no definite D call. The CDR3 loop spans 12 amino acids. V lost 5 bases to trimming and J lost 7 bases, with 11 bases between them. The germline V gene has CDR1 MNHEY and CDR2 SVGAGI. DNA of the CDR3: TGTGCCAGCAGTAGCGGGCCCTATGAAGCTTTCTTT. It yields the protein CASSSGPYEAFF.

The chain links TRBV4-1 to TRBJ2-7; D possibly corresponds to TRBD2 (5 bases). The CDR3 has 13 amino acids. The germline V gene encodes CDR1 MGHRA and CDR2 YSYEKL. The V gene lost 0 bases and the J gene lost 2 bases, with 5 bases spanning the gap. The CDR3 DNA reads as TGCGCCAGCAGCCAAGACGGGACCTACGAGCAGTACTTC. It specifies CASSQDGTYEQYF.

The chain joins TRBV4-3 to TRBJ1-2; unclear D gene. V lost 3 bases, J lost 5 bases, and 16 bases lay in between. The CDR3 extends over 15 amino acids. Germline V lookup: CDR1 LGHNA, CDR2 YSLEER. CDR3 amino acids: CASSQSGPQRYGYTF. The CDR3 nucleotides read TGCGCCAGCAGCCAGAGCGGGCCCCAGAGGTATGGCTACACCTTC.

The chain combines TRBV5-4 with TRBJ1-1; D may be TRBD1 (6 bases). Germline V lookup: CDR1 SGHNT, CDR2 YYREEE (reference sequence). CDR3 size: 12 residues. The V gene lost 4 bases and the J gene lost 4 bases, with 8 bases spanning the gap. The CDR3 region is CASSRGGTEAFF. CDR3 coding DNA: TGTGCCAGCAGCCGAGGGGGCACTGAAGCTTTCTTT.

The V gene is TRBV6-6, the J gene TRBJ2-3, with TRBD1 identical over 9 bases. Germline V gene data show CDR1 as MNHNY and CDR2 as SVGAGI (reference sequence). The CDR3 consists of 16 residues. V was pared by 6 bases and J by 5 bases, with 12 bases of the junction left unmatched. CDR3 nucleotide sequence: TGTGCCAGCAGCTCTCGGGACAGGGCGGTAAGAGATACGCAGTATTTT. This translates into CASSSRDRAVRDTQYF.

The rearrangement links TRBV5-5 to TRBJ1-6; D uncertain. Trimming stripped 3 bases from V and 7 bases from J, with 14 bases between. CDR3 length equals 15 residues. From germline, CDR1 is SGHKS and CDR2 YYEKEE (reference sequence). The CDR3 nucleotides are TGTGCCAGCAGCTCCCAGGTGGTATGGAATTCACCCCTCCACTTT. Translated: CASSSQVVWNSPLHF.

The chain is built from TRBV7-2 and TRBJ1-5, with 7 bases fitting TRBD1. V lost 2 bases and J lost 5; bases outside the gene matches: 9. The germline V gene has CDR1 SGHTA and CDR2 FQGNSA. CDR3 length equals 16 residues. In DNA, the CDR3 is TGTGCCAGCAGCTTAAGTGCGGCTACAGGGGATCAGCCCCAGCATTTT. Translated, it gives CASSLSAATGDQPQHF.

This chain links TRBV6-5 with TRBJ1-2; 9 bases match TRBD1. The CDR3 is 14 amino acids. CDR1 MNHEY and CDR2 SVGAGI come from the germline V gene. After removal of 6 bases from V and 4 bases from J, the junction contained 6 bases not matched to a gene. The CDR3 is CASRQGAFVYGYTF. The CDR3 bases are TGTGCCAGCAGACAGGGGGCGTTCGTCTATGGCTACACCTTC.

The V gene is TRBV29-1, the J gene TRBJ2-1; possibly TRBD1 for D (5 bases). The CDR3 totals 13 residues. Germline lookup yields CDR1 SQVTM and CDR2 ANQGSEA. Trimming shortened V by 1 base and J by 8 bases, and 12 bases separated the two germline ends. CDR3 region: CSVEGTQGDEQFF. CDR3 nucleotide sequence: TGCAGCGTTGAAGGGACCCAAGGGGATGAGCAGTTCTTC.

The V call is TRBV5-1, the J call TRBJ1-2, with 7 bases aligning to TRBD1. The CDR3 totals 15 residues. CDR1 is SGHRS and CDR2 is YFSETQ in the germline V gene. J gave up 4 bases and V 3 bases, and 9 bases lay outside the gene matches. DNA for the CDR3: TGCGCCAGCAGCTCTCGAAGACAGGGCGGCTATGGCTACACCTTC. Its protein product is CASSSRRQGGYGYTF. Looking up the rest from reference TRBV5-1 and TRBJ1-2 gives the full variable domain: KAGVTQTPRYLIKTRGQQVTLSCSPISGHRSVSWYQQTPGQGLQFLFEYFSETQRNKGNFPGRFSGRQFSNSRSEMNVSTLELGDSALYLCASSSRRQGGYGYTFGSGTRLTVV.

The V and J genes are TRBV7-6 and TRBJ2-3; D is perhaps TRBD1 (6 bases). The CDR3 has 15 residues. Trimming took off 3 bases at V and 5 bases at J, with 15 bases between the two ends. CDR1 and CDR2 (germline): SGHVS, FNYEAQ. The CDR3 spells CASSLTDRSLDTQYF. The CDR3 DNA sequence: TGTGCCAGCAGCTTGACCGACAGGAGCCTAGATACGCAGTATTTT.

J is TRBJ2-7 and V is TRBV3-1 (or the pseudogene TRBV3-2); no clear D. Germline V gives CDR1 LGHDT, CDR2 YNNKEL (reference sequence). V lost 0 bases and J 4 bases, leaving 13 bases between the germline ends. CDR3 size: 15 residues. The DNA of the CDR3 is TGTGCCAGCAGCCAAGATACTACACGCCATTACGAGCAGTACTTC. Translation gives CASSQDTTRHYEQYF.

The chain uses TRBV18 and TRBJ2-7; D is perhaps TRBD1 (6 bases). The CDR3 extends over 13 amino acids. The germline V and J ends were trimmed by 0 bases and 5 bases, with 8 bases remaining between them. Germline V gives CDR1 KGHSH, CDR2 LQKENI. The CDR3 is CASSPPQGHEQYF. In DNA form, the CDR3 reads TGTGCCAGCTCACCACCACAGGGACACGAGCAGTACTTC. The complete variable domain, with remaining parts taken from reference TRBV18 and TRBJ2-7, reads NAGVMQNPRHLVRRRGQEARLRCSPMKGHSHVYWYRQLPEEGLKFMVYLQKENIIDESGMPKERFSAEFPKEGPSILRIQQVVRGDSAAYFCASSPPQGHEQYFGPGTRLTVT.

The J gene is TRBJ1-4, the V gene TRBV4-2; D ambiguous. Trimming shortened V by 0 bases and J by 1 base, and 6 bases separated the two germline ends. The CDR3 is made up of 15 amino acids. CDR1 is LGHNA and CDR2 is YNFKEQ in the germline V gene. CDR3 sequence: CASSQEHRTNEKLFF. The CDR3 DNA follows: TGTGCCAGCAGCCAAGAACACAGAACTAATGAAAAACTGTTTTTT.

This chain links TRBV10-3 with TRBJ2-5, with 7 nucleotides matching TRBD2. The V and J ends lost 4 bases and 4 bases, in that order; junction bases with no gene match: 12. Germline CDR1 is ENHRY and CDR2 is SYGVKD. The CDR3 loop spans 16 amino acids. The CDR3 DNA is TGTGCCATCAGTGGGGCGGGGGTCCGAAGGAGAGAGACCCAGTACTTC. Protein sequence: CAISGAGVRRRETQYF.

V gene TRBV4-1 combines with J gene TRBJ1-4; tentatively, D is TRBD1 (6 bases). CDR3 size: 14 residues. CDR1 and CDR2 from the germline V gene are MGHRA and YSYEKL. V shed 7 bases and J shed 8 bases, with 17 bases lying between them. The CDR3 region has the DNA TGCGCCAGCACCTCAGACCGGGGGGCAGAAAAACTGTTTTTT. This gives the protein CASTSDRGAEKLFF.

This CDR3 is CASSVQVNTGELFF. CDR3 DNA sequence: TGTGCCAGCAGTGTTCAGGTGAACACCGGGGAGCTGTTTTTT. The chain couples TRBV6-4 to TRBJ2-2; no clear D. CDR3 length: 14 residues. The germline CDR1 and CDR2 sequences are MRHNA and SNTAGT. V shed 4 bases and J shed 1 base, with 7 bases lying between them.

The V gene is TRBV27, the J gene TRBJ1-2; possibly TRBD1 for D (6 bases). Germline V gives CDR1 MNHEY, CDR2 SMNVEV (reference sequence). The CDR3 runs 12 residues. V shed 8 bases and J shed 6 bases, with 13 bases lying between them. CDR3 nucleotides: TGTGCCAGCGGGGTGGGGACAAATGGCTACACCTTC. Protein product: CASGVGTNGYTF.

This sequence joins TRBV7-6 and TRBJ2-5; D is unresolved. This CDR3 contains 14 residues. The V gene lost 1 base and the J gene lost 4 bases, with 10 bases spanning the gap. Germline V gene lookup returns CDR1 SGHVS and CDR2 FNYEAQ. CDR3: CASSLVPAPETQYF. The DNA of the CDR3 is TGTGCCAGCAGCTTAGTACCAGCGCCAGAGACCCAGTACTTC.

This CDR3 is CATSSLSGANVLTF. DNA of the CDR3: TGTGCCACCAGCAGTCTCTCTGGGGCCAACGTCCTGACTTTC. The chain combines TRBV15 with TRBJ2-6; D unclear. V lost 3 bases to trimming and J lost 0 bases, with 3 bases between them. The CDR3 totals 14 residues. Germline V CDR1 and CDR2: LNHNV, YYDKDF (reference sequence). Using reference TRBV15 and TRBJ2-6 for the parts outside the CDR3, the full variable domain is DAMVIQNPRYQVTQFGKPVTLSCSQTLNHNVMYWYQQKSSQAPKLLFHYYDKDFNNEADTPDNFQSRRPNTSFCFLDIRSPGLGDTAMYLCATSSLSGANVLTFGAGSRLTVL.

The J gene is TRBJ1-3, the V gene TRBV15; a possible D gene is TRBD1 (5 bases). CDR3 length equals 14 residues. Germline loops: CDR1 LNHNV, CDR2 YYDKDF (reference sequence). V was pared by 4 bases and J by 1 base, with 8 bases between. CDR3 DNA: TGTGCCACCAGCAAGACAGATTCTGGAAACACCATATATTTT. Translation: CATSKTDSGNTIYF.

This chain's CDR3 is CSAASGHEQYF. In DNA form, the CDR3 reads TGCAGTGCCGCTAGCGGCCACGAGCAGTACTTC. The chain couples TRBV20-1 to TRBJ2-7, with 7 bases that match TRBD2. Germline V CDR1 and CDR2: DFQATT, SNEGSKA (reference sequence). CDR3 length: 11 residues. After removal of 6 bases from V and 5 bases from J, the junction contained 4 bases not matched to a gene.

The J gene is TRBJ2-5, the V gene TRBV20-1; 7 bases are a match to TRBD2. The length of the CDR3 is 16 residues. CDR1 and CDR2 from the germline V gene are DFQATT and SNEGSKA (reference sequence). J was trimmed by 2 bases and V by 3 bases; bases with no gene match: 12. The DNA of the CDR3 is TGCAGTGCTAGTGAAATCGGCGGGGGACTTCAAGAGACCCAGTACTTC. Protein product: CSASEIGGGLQETQYF.

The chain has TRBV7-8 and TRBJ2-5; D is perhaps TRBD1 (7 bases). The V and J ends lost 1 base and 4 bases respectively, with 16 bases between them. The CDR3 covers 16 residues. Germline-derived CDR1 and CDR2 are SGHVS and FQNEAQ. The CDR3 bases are TGTGCCAGCAGCTTAGAAGGGTGGAGGGGGCCAGAGACCCAGTACTTC. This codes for CASSLEGWRGPETQYF.

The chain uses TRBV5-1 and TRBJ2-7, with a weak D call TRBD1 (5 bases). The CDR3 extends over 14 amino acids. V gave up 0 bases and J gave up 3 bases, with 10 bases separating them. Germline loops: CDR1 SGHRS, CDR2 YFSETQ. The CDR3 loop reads CASSLGWGNYEQYF. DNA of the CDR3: TGCGCCAGCAGCTTGGGTTGGGGCAACTACGAGCAGTACTTC. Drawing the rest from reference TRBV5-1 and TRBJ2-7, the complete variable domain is KAGVTQTPRYLIKTRGQQVTLSCSPISGHRSVSWYQQTPGQGLQFLFEYFSETQRNKGNFPGRFSGRQFSNSRSEMNVSTLELGDSALYLCASSLGWGNYEQYFGPGTRLTVT.

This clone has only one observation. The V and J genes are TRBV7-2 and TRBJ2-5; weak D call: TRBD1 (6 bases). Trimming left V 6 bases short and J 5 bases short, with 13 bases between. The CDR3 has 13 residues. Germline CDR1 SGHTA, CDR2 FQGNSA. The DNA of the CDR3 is TGTGCCAGCAGGCACAGGGTGGGGGAGACCCAGTACTTC. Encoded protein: CASRHRVGETQYF.

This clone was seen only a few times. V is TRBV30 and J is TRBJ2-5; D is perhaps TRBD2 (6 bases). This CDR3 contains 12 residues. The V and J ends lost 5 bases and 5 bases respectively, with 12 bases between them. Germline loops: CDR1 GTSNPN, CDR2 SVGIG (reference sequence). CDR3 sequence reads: CAWGRGTETQYF. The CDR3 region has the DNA TGTGCCTGGGGCCGGGGGACCGAGACCCAGTACTTC. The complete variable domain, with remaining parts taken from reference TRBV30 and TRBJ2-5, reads SQTIHQWPATLVQPVGSPLSLECTVEGTSNPNLYWYRQAAGRGLQLLFYSVGIGQISSEVPQNLSASRPQDRQFILSSKKLLLSDSGFYLCAWGRGTETQYFGPGTRLLVL.

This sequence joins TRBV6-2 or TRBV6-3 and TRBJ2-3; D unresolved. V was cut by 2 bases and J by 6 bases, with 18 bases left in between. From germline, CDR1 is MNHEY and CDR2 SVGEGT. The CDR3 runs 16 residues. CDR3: CASSYGPPTSPDTQYF. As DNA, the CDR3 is TGTGCCAGCAGTTACGGTCCCCCTACTTCCCCGGATACGCAGTATTTT.